The sequence of this T cell receptor beta chain was determined in a study of cytomegalovirus exposure and HLA in healthy donors. Study outcomes and limitations: Reports showed the classifier diagnosing cytomegalovirus status with high specificity and sensitivity. Three chains linked to CMV were shown in vitro to be specific for CMV antigens.

The CDR3 is 13 residues long. V was clipped by 2 bases and J by 2 bases, with 4 bases between them. CDR1 MNHNS and CDR2 SASEGT come from the germline V gene. PCR primers comprised 60 Vbeta and 13 Jbeta primers. Measured with immunoSEQ multiplex PCR; TCRdb has only the in-frame clones, and not every one. Of about 190,000 clones in the sample, 60% to 80% were seen once. Of note for this clone: The antigen remains unidentified.

The chain carries TRBV6-1 and TRBJ1-5, with D unresolved. Sequencing was carried out using PBMCs. The receptor was derived from a woman in her twenties or thirties in good health and CMV-seropositive. DNA for the CDR3: TGTGCCAGCAGTGAATCGGGCAATCAGCCCCAGCATTTT. This gives the protein CASSESGNQPQHF.